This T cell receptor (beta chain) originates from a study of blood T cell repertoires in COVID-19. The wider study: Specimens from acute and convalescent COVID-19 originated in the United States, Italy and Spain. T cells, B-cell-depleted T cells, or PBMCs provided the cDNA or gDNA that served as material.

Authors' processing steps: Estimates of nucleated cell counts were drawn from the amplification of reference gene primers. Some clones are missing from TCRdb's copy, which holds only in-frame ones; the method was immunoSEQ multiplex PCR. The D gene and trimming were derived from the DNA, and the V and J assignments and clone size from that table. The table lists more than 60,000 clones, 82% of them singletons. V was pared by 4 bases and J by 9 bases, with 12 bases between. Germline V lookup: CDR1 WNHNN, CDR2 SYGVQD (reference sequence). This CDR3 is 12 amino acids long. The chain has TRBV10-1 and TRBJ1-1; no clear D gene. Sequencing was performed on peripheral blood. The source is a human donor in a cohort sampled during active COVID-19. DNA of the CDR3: TGCGCCAGCAGTGGGCACAGAACAAAAGCTTTCTTT. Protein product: CASSGHRTKAFF.